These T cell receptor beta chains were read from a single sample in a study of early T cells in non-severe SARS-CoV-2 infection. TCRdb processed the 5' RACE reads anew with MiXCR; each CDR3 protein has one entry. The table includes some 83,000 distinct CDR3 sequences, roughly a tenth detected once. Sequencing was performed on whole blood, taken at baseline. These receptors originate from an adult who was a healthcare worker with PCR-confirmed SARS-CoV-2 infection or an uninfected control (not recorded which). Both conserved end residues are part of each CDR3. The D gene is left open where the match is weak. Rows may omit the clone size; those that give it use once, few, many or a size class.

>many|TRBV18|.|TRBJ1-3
TGTGCCAGCTCAATTTTCGGAGACACCTCTAGTCGGTCGAGAAACACCATATATTTT
CASSIFGDTSSRSRNTIYF
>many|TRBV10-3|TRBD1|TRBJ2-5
TGTGCCGTCCGGGACAGGATACAAGAGACCCAGTACTTC
CAVRDRIQETQYF
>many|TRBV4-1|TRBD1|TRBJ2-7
TGCGCCAGCAGCCAAGATAGGGACAGGGAGGGCGAGCAGTACTTC
CASSQDRDREGEQYF
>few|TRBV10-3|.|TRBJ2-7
TGTGCCATCAGTGAGTCTAGCGGCGGGACCTACGAGCAGTACTTC
CAISESSGGTYEQYF
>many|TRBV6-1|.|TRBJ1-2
TGTGCCAGCAGTGAAGCTGGAGGAGACGGCTACACCTTC
CASSEAGGDGYTF
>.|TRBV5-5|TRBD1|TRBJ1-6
TGTGCCAGCAGCTTGGGGCACAGGGGGCAGGATTCACCCCTCCACTTT
CASSLGHRGQDSPLHF
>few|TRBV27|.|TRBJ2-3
TGTGCCAGCAGTTCTTTAAACGGCGCGCAGTATTTT
CASSSLNGAQYF
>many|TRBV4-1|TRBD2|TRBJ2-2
TGCGCCAGCAGCGCCCGACTAGCGGGAGGTCGGCACACCGGGGAGCTGTTTTTT
CASSARLAGGRHTGELFF
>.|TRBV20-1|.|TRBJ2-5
TGCAGTGCTAGAGATTCGGTCTTACCAAAAGAGACCCAGTACTTC
CSARDSVLPKETQYF
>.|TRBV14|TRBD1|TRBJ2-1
TGTGCCAGCAGCCACGACAGGGTTTATGAGCAGTTCTTC
CASSHDRVYEQFF
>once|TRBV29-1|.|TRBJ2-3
TGCAGCGTCCCGGAGACAGATACGCAGTATTTT
CSVPETDTQYF
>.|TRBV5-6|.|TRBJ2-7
TGTGCCAGCAGCTCGCAGGGACGCTTCTACGAGCAGTACTTC
CASSSQGRFYEQYF
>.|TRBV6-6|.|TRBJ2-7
TGTGCCAGCAGTGTACTTCGGGGGTTTGCCTACGAGCAGTACTTC
CASSVLRGFAYEQYF
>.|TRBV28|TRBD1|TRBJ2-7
TGTGCCAGCAGGGACAGGGCGAGGGAGCAGTACTTC
CASRDRAREQYF
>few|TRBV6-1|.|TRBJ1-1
TGTGCCAGCGCACAGGGCCCTTCGACTGAAGCTTTCTTT
CASAQGPSTEAFF
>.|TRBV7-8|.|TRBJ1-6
TGTGCCAGCAGCTTAAAGGGCGATTCACCCCTCCACTTT
CASSLKGDSPLHF
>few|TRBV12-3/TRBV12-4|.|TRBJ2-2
TGTGCCAGCCGTGGCTTGGAAGGCGGGGAGCTGTTTTTT
CASRGLEGGELFF
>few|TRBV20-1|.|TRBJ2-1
TGCAGTGCTAGAGATCTCGAGTACAATGAGCAGTTCTTC
CSARDLEYNEQFF
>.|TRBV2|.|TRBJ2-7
TGTGCCAGCAGCGCGACTAGCTACGAGCAGTACTTC
CASSATSYEQYF
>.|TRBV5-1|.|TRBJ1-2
TGCGCCAGCAGCTTGCTTCCGGGAGGATATGGCTACACCTTC
CASSLLPGGYGYTF
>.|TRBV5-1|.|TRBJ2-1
TGCGCCAGCAGCCTGGACCCCCAGAGCTCCTACAATGAGCAGTTCTTC
CASSLDPQSSYNEQFF
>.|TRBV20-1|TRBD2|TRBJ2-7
TGCAGTGCTGGAACTAGCGGGGCCTACGAGCAGTACTTC
CSAGTSGAYEQYF
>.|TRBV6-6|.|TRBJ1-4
TGTGCCAGCAGTTACAATGCAGGGAGTGAAAAACTGTTTTTT
CASSYNAGSEKLFF
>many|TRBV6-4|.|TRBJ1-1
TGTGCCAGCAGACAGCACATGAACACTGAAGCTTTCTTT
CASRQHMNTEAFF
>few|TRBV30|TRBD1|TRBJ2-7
TGTGCCTGGGGGACAGGGCCCTACGAGCAGTACTTC
CAWGTGPYEQYF
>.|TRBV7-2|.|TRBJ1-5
TGTGCCAGCAGCTTAGATCCAAGCAATCAGCCCCAGCATTTT
CASSLDPSNQPQHF
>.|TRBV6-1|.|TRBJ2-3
TGTGCCAGCCTAACGTGGACAGCAGATACGCAGTATTTT
CASLTWTADTQYF
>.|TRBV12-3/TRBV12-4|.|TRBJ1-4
TGTGCCAGCAGTTTCGTCTCAACTAATGAAAAACTGTTTTTT
CASSFVSTNEKLFF
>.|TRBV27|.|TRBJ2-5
TGTGCCAGCAGGCCCGGGGTGAGGGAGACCCAGTACTTC
CASRPGVRETQYF
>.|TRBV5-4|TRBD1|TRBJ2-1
TGTGCCAGCAGCTCCCGGGACAGGGACTTTAATGAGCAGTTCTTC
CASSSRDRDFNEQFF
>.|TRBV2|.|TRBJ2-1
TGTGCCAGCAGCCCCCAGGTAGCCTACAATGAGCAGTTCTTC
CASSPQVAYNEQFF
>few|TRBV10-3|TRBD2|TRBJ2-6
TGTGCCATCACCGATAGGCGGGAGACTCCTGGGGCCAACGTCCTGACTTTC
CAITDRRETPGANVLTF